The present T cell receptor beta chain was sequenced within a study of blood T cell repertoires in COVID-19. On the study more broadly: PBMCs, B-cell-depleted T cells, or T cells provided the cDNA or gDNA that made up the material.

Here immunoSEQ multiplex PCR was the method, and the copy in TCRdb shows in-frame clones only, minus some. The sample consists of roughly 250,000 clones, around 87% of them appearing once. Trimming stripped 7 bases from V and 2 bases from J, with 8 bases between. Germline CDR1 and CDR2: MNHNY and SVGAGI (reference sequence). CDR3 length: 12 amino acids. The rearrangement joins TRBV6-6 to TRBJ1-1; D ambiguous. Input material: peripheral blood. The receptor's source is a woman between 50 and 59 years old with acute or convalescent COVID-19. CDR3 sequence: CASNWANTEAFF. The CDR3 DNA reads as TGTGCCAGCAATTGGGCCAACACTGAAGCTTTCTTT.